Listed here are 2 T cell receptor beta chains from one sample, sequenced in a study of cytomegalovirus exposure and HLA in healthy donors. Use of 60 Vbeta and 13 Jbeta primers characterized the PCR. Clones were sequenced by immunoSEQ multiplex PCR, and TCRdb holds only the in-frame ones, with some missing. The sample shows fewer than 130,000 clones, and around 0.6% sits with its ten largest clones. The sequencing input was PBMCs. The source is a man aged 50-60 years in good health and CMV-seronegative.

This sequence joins TRBV7-2 and TRBJ2-7, with 10 bases fitting TRBD1. V shed 5 bases, J shed 2 bases, and the junction held 3 bases outside the gene matches. Germline V lookup: CDR1 SGHTA, CDR2 FQGNSA. The CDR3 spans 14 residues. CDR3 sequence: CASSPGQGTYEQYF. For the CDR3, the DNA is TGTGCCAGCAGCCCGGGACAGGGGACCTACGAGCAGTACTTC.

J is TRBJ1-2 and V is TRBV25-1, with 8 bases fitting TRBD1. V was pared by 3 bases and J by 4 bases, with 4 bases of the junction left unmatched. CDR3 size: 14 residues. The germline CDR1 and CDR2 sequences are MGHDK and SYGVNS. CDR3 nucleotide sequence: TGTGCCAGCAGTGATTCAGGGGGCCCCTATGGCTACACCTTC. It is translated as CASSDSGGPYGYTF.